The sequence of this TCR beta chain was determined in a study of beta chain features in type 1 diabetes. The CDR3 sequence is 15 residues long. Germline CDR1 SGHTA, CDR2 FQGNSA. With V trimmed by 4 bases and J by 6 bases, 12 bases remained unmatched. Study-wide results and limits: Among patients, naive, central memory and Treg TCRB repertoires appeared more similar than among healthy donors. Insertion counts at VDJ junctions were lower in type 1 diabetes patients, who also showed more deletions there. Cells with high TCR expression could be over-represented when cDNA is sequenced. TCRB CDR3s from Type 1 diabetes patients were moderately but significantly shorter in all four CD4+ subsets.

As every portion of the isolated RNA was reverse transcribed, the sequencing read expressed TCRB transcripts. Libraries were prepared by immunoSEQ multiplex PCR; TCRdb keeps only in-frame clonotypes and omits some of them. The sample records 350,000 to 400,000 clones, approximately 12% being singletons. About this clone itself: Its cognate antigen is unknown.

The source is a woman aged 18-29 years with type 1 diabetes. The material sequenced was naive CD4+ T cells from blood. The genes are TRBV7-2 and TRBJ2-7; the match to TRBD1 covers 7 bases. Here the CDR3 DNA reads TGTGCCAGCAGCTCGCGGACAGGTGGCTCGGGCGAGCAGTACTTC. It codes for CASSSRTGGSGEQYF.